This T cell receptor (beta chain) was found in a study of CD8 T cells in ankylosing spondylitis. Study-wide points: Several highly homologous variants formed a TCR beta motif that appeared characteristic of ankylosing spondylitis blood.

Germline-derived CDR1 and CDR2 are MNHEY and SVGAGI. V lost 2 bases and J 0 bases, leaving 7 bases between the germline ends. The CDR3 length is 15 residues. The authors made TCR beta libraries by quantitative 5'-RACE with molecular barcodes. MiXCR, applied by TCRdb to the 5' RACE reads, yields one record per CDR3 protein. Counted here are roughly 440,000 distinct CDR3 sequences, 17% occurring once; the ten biggest clones make up approximately 0.97%. With respect to this clonotype: What it binds is unknown.

Material for sequencing was blood, either unsorted or a sorted T cell fraction (not recorded which). This chain joins TRBV6-5 and TRBJ1-4; TRBD1 might be the D (6 bases). This TCR was sampled from a male donor with ankylosing spondylitis. The CDR3 loop reads CASSYGQSTNEKLFF. CDR3 DNA: TGTGCCAGCAGTTACGGACAGTCAACTAATGAAAAACTGTTTTTT.